This TCR beta chain was captured in a study of blood T cell repertoires in COVID-19. Study-level information: Italy, Spain and the United States were the sources of the convalescent and acute COVID-19 samples. Sources were T cells, B-cell-depleted T cells, or PBMCs; the material itself was cDNA or gDNA.

As originally analysed: Scientists estimated how many nucleated cells there were by amplifying reference gene primers. Data came from immunoSEQ multiplex PCR; TCRdb stores just in-frame clones and leaves some out. Clonal size and the V and J genes are those of that table, whereas D and trimming came from the DNA. Of around 47,000 clones in the sample, about 81% were seen once. The Seattle patients, enrolled during active infection, were followed longitudinally. The germline CDR1 and CDR2 sequences are MNHEY and SMNVEV (reference sequence). The CDR3 spans 15 residues. Unmatched junction bases numbered 7, after V lost 6 bases and J lost 4 bases.

This clonotype originated in a woman older than 75 with COVID-19, enrolled during active disease. The V and J genes are TRBV27 and TRBJ2-7, with 12 bases that match TRBD1. Material for sequencing was peripheral blood. CDR3 protein: CASSWGTGGYYEQYF. For the CDR3, the DNA is TGTGCCAGCAGCTGGGGGACAGGGGGCTATTACGAGCAGTACTTC.